This entry features one T cell receptor beta chain sequence. These data originate in a study of blood T cell repertoires in COVID-19. Per the original data handling: Amplification of reference gene primers was used by the study to estimate nucleated cell counts. Repertoires were generated with immunoSEQ multiplex PCR, while TCRdb's copy carries only in-frame clones and drops some. That table furnishes V, J and clone size, whereas the DNA furnished D and trimming. The sample lists about 100,000 clones, roughly 80% occurring once. This CDR3 contains 15 residues. CDR1 and CDR2 from the germline V gene are KGHSH and LQKENI. Between the trimmed V and J ends, which lost 2 bases and 1 base, there was a span of 8 bases.

The sequenced sample was peripheral blood. The clonotype comes from a human donor in a cohort sampled during active COVID-19. V gene TRBV18 combines with J gene TRBJ2-2; D unclear. In DNA, the CDR3 is TGTGCCAGCTCACCATTTACAGAGAACACCGGGGAGCTGTTTTTT. Protein: CASSPFTENTGELFF.